This TCR beta chain was documented in a study of cytomegalovirus exposure and HLA in healthy donors. Turning to the study itself: Drawn from HLA-typed donors, around 85 million unique TCRs were held in an early data release.

Notes on this clone: A read error may produce the germline difference seen at one junction end.

The PCR employed 60 Vbeta primers together with 13 Jbeta primers. The repertoire was sequenced with immunoSEQ multiplex PCR; TCRdb's copy has only in-frame clones and lacks some. The table has 100,000 to 150,000 clones, approximately 80% seen once. This CDR3 is built from 15 residues. Germline CDR1 MGHRA, CDR2 YSYEKL. J is TRBJ2-3 and V is TRBV4-1; a possible D gene is TRBD2 (6 bases). This sequence was found in a man aged 40-55 years in good health and CMV-seronegative. The sequenced sample consisted of PBMCs. CDR3 coding DNA: TGCGCCAGCAGCCAAGATCTGCGGGGCACGGATACGCAGTATTTT. Its protein product is CASSQDLRGTDTQYF.